Below, one T cell receptor beta chain is given with its context. The sample originates from a study of cytomegalovirus exposure and HLA in healthy donors. TCRdb keeps only in-frame clones here, not all; method: immunoSEQ multiplex PCR. The repertoire has 150,000 to 200,000 clones, about 80% of them found once; the top ten carry approximately 7%. The germline CDR1 and CDR2 sequences are SNHLY and FYNNEI. This CDR3 contains 17 residues. V was pared by 2 bases and J by 4 bases, with 13 bases of the junction left unmatched. V and J are TRBV2 and TRBJ1-1; TRBD1 matches 7 bases. The source is a man aged 18-30 years in good health and CMV-seropositive. Sequenced: PBMCs. DNA of the CDR3: TGTGCCAGCAGTGAACGGGGGACAGACCTGGGGGGCACTGAAGCTTTCTTT. Residues: CASSERGTDLGGTEAFF.